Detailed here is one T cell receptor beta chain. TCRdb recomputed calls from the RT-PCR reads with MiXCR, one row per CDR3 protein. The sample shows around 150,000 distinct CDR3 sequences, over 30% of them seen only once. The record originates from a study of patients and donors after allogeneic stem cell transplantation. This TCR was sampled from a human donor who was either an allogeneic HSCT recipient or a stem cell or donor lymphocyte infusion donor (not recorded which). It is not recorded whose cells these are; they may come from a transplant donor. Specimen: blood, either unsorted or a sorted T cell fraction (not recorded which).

CDR3: CASSYVHRYYEQYV. The DNA for the CDR3 is TGTGCCAGCAGTTACGTTCACCGTTACTACGAGCAGTACGTC. The V call is TRBV6-5, the J call TRBJ2-7, with D unclear. The V end was cut by 2 bases, the J end by 3 bases, with 11 bases between. Per the germline V gene, CDR1 is MNHEY and CDR2 is SVGAGI. This CDR3 contains 14 residues.